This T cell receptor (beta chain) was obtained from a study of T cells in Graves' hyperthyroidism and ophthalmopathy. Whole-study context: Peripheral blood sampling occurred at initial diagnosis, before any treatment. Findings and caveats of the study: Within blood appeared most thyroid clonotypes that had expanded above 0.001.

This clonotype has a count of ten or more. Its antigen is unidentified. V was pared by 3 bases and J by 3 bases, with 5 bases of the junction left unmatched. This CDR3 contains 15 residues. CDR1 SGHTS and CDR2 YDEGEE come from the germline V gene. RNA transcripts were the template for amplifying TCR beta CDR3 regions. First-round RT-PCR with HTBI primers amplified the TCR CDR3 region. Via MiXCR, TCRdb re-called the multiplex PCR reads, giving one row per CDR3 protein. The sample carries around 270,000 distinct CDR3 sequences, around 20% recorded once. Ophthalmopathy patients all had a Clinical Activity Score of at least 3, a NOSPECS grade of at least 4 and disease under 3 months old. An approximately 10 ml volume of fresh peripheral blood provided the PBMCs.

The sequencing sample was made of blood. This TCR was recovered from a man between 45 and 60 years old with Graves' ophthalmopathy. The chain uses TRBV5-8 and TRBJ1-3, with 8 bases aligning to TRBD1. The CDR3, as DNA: TGTGCCAGCAGCTATGACAGGGGTTTTGGAAACACCATATATTTT. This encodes CASSYDRGFGNTIYF.